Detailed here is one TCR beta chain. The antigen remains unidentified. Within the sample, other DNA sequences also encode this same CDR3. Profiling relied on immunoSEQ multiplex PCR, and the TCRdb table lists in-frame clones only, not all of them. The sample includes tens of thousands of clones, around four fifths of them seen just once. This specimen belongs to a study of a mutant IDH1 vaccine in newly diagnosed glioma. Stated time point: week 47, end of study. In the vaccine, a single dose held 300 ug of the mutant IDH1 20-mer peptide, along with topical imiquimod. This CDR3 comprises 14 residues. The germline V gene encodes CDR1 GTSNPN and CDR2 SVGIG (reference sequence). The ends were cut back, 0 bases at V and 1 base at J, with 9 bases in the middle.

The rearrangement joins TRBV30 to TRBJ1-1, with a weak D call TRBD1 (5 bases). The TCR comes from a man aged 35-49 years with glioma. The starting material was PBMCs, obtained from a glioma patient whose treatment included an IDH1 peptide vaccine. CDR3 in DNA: TGTGCCTGGAGTGTACCGGGGGGGAACACTGAAGCTTTCTTT. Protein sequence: CAWSVPGGNTEAFF.